The 9 T cell receptor beta chains in this list originate from one sample, sequenced in a study of blood T cell repertoires in COVID-19. Method: immunoSEQ multiplex PCR; TCRdb's copy keeps in-frame clones and lacks some. The sample includes some 270,000 clones, roughly 90% of them seen just once. The sequencing sample was made of PBMCs or T cells enriched from blood (not recorded which). Receptors originate from a woman aged 40 to 49 who had recovered from COVID-19.

The chain carries TRBV11-2 and TRBJ2-1; possibly TRBD1 for D (6 bases). The CDR3 consists of 16 residues. Trimming left V 4 bases short and J 7 bases short, with 20 bases between. Per the germline V gene, CDR1 is SGHAT and CDR2 is FQNNGV. The CDR3 DNA reads TGTGCCAGCAGCTCATCATTACAGGGATCGAAGAATGAGCAGTTCTTC. Encoded protein: CASSSSLQGSKNEQFF.

The chain employs TRBV3-1 (or the pseudogene TRBV3-2) and TRBJ1-6; 7 bases are a match to TRBD1. The V gene's germline CDR1 is LGHDT and CDR2 YNNKEL (reference sequence). J was trimmed by 6 bases and V by 6 bases; bases with no gene match: 8. This CDR3 comprises 15 residues. CDR3 in DNA: TGTGCCAGCAGGCCAGGGGGACAGCGTAATTCACCCCTCCACTTT. Translating gives CASRPGGQRNSPLHF.

The chain recombines TRBV10-2 with TRBJ2-3, with a tentative D call TRBD2 (7 bases). CDR1 and CDR2 (germline): WSHSY, SAAADI. Trimming shortened V by 9 bases and J by 6 bases, and 25 bases separated the two germline ends. This CDR3 contains 16 residues. CDR3 sequence reads: CASQFRGGVKPDTQYF. The CDR3 nucleotides read TGCGCCAGTCAATTTAGGGGGGGCGTAAAACCGGATACGCAGTATTTT.

The chain has TRBV24-1 and TRBJ1-5; no clear D. Germline CDR1 reads KGHDR; CDR2 reads SFDVKD. V was trimmed by 3 bases and J by 7 bases, leaving 12 bases between them. This CDR3 is built from 14 residues. The CDR3 reads CATSDSRFEQPQHF. CDR3 bases: TGTGCCACCAGTGATAGCAGGTTCGAGCAGCCCCAGCATTTT.

The rearrangement links TRBV4-2 to TRBJ1-1; TRBD1 aligns across 8 bases. V was pared by 0 bases and J by 10 bases, with 10 bases of the junction left unmatched. Germline V gene lookup returns CDR1 LGHNA and CDR2 YNFKEQ. This CDR3 region has 15 residues. CDR3 sequence reads: CASSQDLGRGRGAFF. In DNA, the CDR3 is TGTGCCAGCAGCCAAGATCTTGGCAGGGGGCGTGGAGCTTTCTTT.

The J gene is TRBJ2-3, the V gene TRBV27, with D tentatively TRBD2 (5 bases). This CDR3 contains 15 residues. Germline CDR1 MNHEY, CDR2 SMNVEV (reference sequence). V lost 7 bases to trimming and J lost 0 bases, with 14 bases between them. The CDR3 spells CASTLLGASTDTQYF. The CDR3 DNA follows: TGTGCCAGCACCCTCCTGGGAGCTAGCACAGATACGCAGTATTTT.

The chain joins TRBV5-1 to TRBJ2-7; 10 bases map to TRBD2. Germline CDR1 and CDR2: SGHRS and YFSETQ. The CDR3 sequence is 15 residues long. With V trimmed by 0 bases and J by 6 bases, 6 bases remained unmatched. The CDR3 sequence: CASSLGGSGRFEQYF. The CDR3 region has the DNA TGCGCCAGCAGCTTGGGGGGTAGCGGGAGGTTCGAGCAGTACTTC.

A single count supports this clone. The rearrangement uses TRBV2 and TRBJ2-7; TRBD1 might be the D (5 bases). Trimming cost V 6 bases and J 9 bases, with 18 bases left between them. The CDR3 has 13 residues. Germline V gives CDR1 SNHLY, CDR2 FYNNEI. CDR3 region: CASRNRTPLGQYF. CDR3 in DNA: TGTGCCAGCAGGAACAGGACGCCACTTGGGCAGTACTTC.

A few counts support this clone. The rearrangement joins TRBV18 to TRBJ2-6; no definite D call. Germline-derived CDR1 and CDR2 are KGHSH and LQKENI. V was clipped by 1 base and J by 0 bases, with 7 bases between them. This CDR3 comprises 16 residues. CDR3 region: CASSPRPFSGANVLTF. As DNA, the CDR3 is TGTGCCAGCTCACCACGTCCTTTCTCTGGGGCCAACGTCCTGACTTTC.